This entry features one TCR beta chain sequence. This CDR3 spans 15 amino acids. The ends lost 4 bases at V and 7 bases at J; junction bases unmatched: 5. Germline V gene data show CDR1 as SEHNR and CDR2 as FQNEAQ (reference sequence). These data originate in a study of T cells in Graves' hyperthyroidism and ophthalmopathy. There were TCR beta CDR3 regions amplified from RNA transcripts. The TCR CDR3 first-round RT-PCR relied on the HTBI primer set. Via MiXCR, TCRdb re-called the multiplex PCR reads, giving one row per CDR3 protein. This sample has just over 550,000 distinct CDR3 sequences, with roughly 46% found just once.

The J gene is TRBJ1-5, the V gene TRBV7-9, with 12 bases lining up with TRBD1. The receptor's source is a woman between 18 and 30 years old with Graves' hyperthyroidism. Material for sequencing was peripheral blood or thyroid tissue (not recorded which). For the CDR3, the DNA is TGTGCCAGCAGCTCGGGACAGGGGGCAGGGCAGCCCCAGCATTTT. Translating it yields CASSSGQGAGQPQHF. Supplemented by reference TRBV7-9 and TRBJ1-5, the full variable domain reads DTGVSQNPRHKITKRGQNVTFRCDPISEHNRLYWYRQTLGQGPEFLTYFQNEAQLEKSRLLSDRFSAERPKGSFSTLEIQRTEQGDSAMYLCASSSGQGAGQPQHFGDGTRLSIL.